Ten or more counts support the clone carrying this TCR beta chain. Its antigen is not identified. The CDR3 covers 11 residues. Germline V gene data show CDR1 as SQVTM and CDR2 as ANQGSEA. V lost 4 bases and J 3 bases, leaving 3 bases between the germline ends. The record originates from a study of CD8 T cells in ankylosing spondylitis. Study-level findings and limits: Significant enrichment of disease-linked clones was reportedly seen in matched ankylosing spondylitis synovial fluid. Some of the motif variants had earlier been found in reactive arthritis patients' fluid and blood.

Each CDR3 protein is one row after TCRdb ran MiXCR on the 5' RACE reads. The repertoire holds 250,000 to 300,000 distinct CDR3 sequences, with 15% to 20% as singletons. This TCR came from a male donor with ankylosing spondylitis or in good health (not recorded which). Material: blood, either unsorted or a sorted T cell fraction (not recorded which). This rearrangement joins TRBV29-1 to TRBJ2-2; D gene unclear. The CDR3 region is CSVADTGELFF. The CDR3, as DNA: TGCAGCGTTGCAGACACCGGGGAGCTGTTTTTT.